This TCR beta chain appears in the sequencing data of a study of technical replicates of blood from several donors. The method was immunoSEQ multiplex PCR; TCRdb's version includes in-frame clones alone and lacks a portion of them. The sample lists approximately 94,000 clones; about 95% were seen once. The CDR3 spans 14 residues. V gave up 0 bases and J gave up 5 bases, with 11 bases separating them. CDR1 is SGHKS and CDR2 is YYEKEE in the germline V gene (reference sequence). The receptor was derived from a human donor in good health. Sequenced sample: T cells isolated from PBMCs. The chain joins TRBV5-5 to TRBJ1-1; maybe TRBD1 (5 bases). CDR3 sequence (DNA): TGTGCCAGCAGCTTGGATCGGGGGTGGACTGAAGCTTTCTTT. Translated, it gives CASSLDRGWTEAFF.